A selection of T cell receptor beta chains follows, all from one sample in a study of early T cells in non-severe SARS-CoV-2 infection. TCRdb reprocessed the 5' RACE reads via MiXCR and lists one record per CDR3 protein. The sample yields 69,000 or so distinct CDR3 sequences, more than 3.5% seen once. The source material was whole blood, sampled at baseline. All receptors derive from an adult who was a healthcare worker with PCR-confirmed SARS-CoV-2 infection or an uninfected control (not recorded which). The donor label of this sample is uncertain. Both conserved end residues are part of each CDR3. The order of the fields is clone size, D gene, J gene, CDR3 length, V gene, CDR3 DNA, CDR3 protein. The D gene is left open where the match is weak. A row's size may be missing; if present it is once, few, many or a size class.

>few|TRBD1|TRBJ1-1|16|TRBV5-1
TGCGCCAGCAGCCTCTCGACAGGGGCGATGAACACTGAAGCTTTCTTT
CASSLSTGAMNTEAFF
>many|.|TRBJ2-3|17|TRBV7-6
TGTGCCAGCAGCTCCCCCCTAGGCGTGCGGAGCACAGATACGCAGTATTTT
CASSSPLGVRSTDTQYF
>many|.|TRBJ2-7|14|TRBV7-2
TGTGCCAGCAGCTTAGTGAGGCAGGCGTACGAGCAGTACTTC
CASSLVRQAYEQYF
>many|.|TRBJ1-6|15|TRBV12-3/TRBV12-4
TGTGCCAGCAGTTTGCAAGGGCCATATAATTCACCCCTCCACTTT
CASSLQGPYNSPLHF
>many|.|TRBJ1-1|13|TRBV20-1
TGCAGTGCTAACACAGGGCTGGACACTGAAGCTTTCTTT
CSANTGLDTEAFF
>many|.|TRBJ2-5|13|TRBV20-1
TGCAGTGCTCCTAGGGGGAGCCAAGAGACCCAGTACTTC
CSAPRGSQETQYF
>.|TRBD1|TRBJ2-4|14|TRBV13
TGTGCCAGCAGCCCGAGGACAGGATGGGACATTCAGTACTTC
CASSPRTGWDIQYF
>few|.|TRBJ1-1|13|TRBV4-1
TGCGCCAGCAGGTCCGCCTGGGGCACTGAAGCTTTCTTT
CASRSAWGTEAFF
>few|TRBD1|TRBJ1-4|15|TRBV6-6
TGTGCCAGCAGTTACGGACAGGGATTGGGTGAAAAACTGTTTTTT
CASSYGQGLGEKLFF
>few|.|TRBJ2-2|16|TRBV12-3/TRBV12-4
TGTGCCAGTGTCGATGAGGCCACGACGAACACCGGGGAGCTGTTTTTT
CASVDEATTNTGELFF
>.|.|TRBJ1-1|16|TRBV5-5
TGTGCCAGCAGCTTGTTTTGGGGGAGATGGGACACTGAAGCTTTCTTT
CASSLFWGRWDTEAFF